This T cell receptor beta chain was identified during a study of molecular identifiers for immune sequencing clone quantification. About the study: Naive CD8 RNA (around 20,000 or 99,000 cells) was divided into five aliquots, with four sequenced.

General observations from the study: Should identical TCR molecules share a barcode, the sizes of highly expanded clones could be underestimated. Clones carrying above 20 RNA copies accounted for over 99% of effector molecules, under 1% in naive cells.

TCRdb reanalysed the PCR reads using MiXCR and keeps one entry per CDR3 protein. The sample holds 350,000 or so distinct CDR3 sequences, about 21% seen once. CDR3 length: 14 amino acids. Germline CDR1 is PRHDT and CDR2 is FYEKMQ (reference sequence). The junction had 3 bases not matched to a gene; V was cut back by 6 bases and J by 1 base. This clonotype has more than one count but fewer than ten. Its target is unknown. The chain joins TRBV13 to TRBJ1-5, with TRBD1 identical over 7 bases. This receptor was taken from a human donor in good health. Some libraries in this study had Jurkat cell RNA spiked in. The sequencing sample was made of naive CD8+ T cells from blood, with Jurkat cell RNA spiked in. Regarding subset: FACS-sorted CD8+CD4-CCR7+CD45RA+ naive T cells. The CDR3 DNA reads TGTGCCAGCAGGGAACAGGGGAGCAATCAGCCCCAGCATTTT. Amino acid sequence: CASREQGSNQPQHF.